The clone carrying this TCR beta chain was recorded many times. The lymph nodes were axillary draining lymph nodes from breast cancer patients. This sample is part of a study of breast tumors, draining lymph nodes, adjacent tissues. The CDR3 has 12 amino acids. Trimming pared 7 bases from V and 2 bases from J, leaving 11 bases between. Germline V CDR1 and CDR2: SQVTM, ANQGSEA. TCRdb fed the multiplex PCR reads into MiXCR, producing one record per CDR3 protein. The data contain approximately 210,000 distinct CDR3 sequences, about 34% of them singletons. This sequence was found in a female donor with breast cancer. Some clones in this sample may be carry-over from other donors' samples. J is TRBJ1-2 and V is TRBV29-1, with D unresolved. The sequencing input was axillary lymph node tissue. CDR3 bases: TGCAGCGGGGTAGACGGAAACTATGGCTACACCTTC. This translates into CSGVDGNYGYTF.